The clone carrying this TCR beta chain was recorded many times. Antigen unknown. The data are from a study of CD8 T cells in ankylosing spondylitis. Trimming left V 6 bases short and J 0 bases short, with 14 bases between. Germline loops: CDR1 ENHRY, CDR2 SYGVKD. The CDR3 runs to 15 residues. TCRdb redid the calling of the 5' RACE reads with MiXCR, one entry per CDR3 protein. This table holds 500,000 or so distinct CDR3 sequences, over 4% found once. Broader study findings: In ankylosing spondylitis blood, a motif of roughly 8 highly homologous TCR beta variants appeared characteristic. The authors reported significant enrichment of disease-linked clones in matched ankylosing spondylitis synovial fluid. Earlier literature documents some of the motif variants in reactive arthritis synovial fluid and blood.

This receptor was taken from a male donor with ankylosing spondylitis. Sequencing was carried out using blood, either unsorted or a sorted T cell fraction (not recorded which). The rearrangement links TRBV10-3 to TRBJ1-1; D may be TRBD1 (6 bases). CDR3 nucleotides: TGTGCCATCAGAGACCCTACAGGGATGAACACTGAAGCTTTCTTT. Translating gives CAIRDPTGMNTEAFF.